This T cell receptor beta chain was profiled in a study of blood T cell repertoires in COVID-19. On the study more broadly: The study drew acute and convalescent COVID-19 samples from the United States, Italy and Spain. Sources were T cells, B-cell-depleted T cells, or PBMCs; the material itself was cDNA or gDNA.

The CDR3 runs to 12 residues. The V and J ends lost 7 bases and 1 base respectively, with 4 bases between them. Methods used by the authors: Estimation of nucleated cell counts relied on the amplification of reference gene primers. Generated by immunoSEQ multiplex PCR, the TCRdb table keeps only in-frame clones and is missing some. The V and J calls and the clone size are those of that table, but D and trimming were determined from the DNA. The data hold roughly 460,000 clones, with about 90% observed a single time. Seattle cases were enrolled at active infection and followed longitudinally. The sequencing input was peripheral blood. This chain uses TRBV12-3 or TRBV12-4 with TRBJ2-2; D remains ambiguous. The origin of this receptor is a man between 18 and 29 years old with COVID-19, enrolled during active disease. The CDR3 nucleotides are TGTGCCAGCAACTGGAACACCGGGGAGCTGTTTTTT. Its translation is CASNWNTGELFF.